This passage covers 19 T cell receptor beta chains from one sample sequenced in a study of blood T cell repertoires in COVID-19. The data were produced by immunoSEQ multiplex PCR, yet TCRdb's version contains in-frame clones alone and is incomplete. Among 390,000 or so clones listed, approximately 92% were seen once. Material for sequencing was PBMCs or T cells enriched from blood (not recorded which). The receptors stem from a man between 18 and 35 years old who had recovered from COVID-19.

The rearrangement links TRBV4-3 to TRBJ1-2, with D unresolved. Germline V gives CDR1 LGHNA, CDR2 YSLEER. The CDR3 sequence is 16 residues long. V was pared by 3 bases and J by 4 bases, with 18 bases between. This CDR3 is CASSQERGPRTYGYTF. The CDR3 coding sequence is TGCGCCAGCAGCCAGGAGAGAGGGCCTCGCACCTATGGCTACACCTTC.

This rearrangement joins TRBV28 to TRBJ1-2; no definite D call. The V gene lost 2 bases and the J gene lost 8 bases, with 9 bases spanning the gap. Germline CDR1 is MDHEN and CDR2 is SYDVKM. This CDR3 spans 12 amino acids. The CDR3 loop is CASSLRRYGYTF. The CDR3 DNA is TGTGCCAGCAGTTTACGGAGGTACGGCTACACCTTC.

The rearrangement links TRBV12-3 or TRBV12-4 to TRBJ1-1, with D maybe TRBD1 (6 bases). V gave up 7 bases and J gave up 6 bases, with 12 bases separating them. This CDR3 region has 12 residues. The chain's CDR3 is CASTEGGAEAFF. DNA of the CDR3: TGTGCCAGCACTGAGGGGGGGGCTGAAGCTTTCTTT.

About this clone itself: The same CDR3 is also encoded by other DNA sequences in this sample. This sequence joins TRBV18 and TRBJ1-6; maybe TRBD1 (5 bases). The germline V gene encodes CDR1 KGHSH and CDR2 LQKENI. The CDR3 spans 15 residues. With 0 bases removed from V and 5 bases from J, the gap between germline ends came to 8 bases. The CDR3, as DNA: TGTGCCAGCTCACCACCTGGCAGGGATAATTCACCCCTCCACTTT. Translating it yields CASSPPGRDNSPLHF. Combining the CDR3 with reference TRBV18 and TRBJ1-6 gives the whole variable domain NAGVMQNPRHLVRRRGQEARLRCSPMKGHSHVYWYRQLPEEGLKFMVYLQKENIIDESGMPKERFSAEFPKEGPSILRIQQVVRGDSAAYFCASSPPGRDNSPLHFGNGTRLTVT.

The rearrangement joins TRBV2 to TRBJ1-4; D remains ambiguous. Trimming cost V 4 bases and J 7 bases, with 13 bases left between them. CDR1 SNHLY and CDR2 FYNNEI come from the germline V gene. The CDR3 extends over 14 amino acids. The CDR3 region has the DNA TGTGCCAGCAGTGTCGGTTCCGCTCGTGAAAAACTGTTTTTT. Amino acid sequence: CASSVGSAREKLFF.

The rearrangement links TRBV11-2 to TRBJ2-2, with a possible D match to TRBD1 (7 bases). V was shortened by 2 bases and J by 5 bases, with 9 bases between the two germline ends. Per the germline V gene, CDR1 is SGHAT and CDR2 is FQNNGV. The CDR3 loop spans 14 amino acids. The CDR3: CASSLSGGTGELFF. The CDR3 nucleotides are TGTGCCAGCAGCTTATCAGGGGGGACCGGGGAGCTGTTTTTT.

The chain couples TRBV6-4 to TRBJ1-2; a weak D match, TRBD1 (6 bases). Germline V gives CDR1 MRHNA, CDR2 SNTAGT. The CDR3 runs to 15 residues. V lost 4 bases and J 7 bases, leaving 19 bases between the germline ends. The CDR3 bases are TGTGCCAGCAGTGCCGGGGGGGGCCTGTCTGCTGGCTACACCTTC. It codes for CASSAGGGLSAGYTF.

V gene TRBV6-5 combines with J gene TRBJ1-1; TRBD1 agrees at 7 bases. The CDR3 consists of 15 residues. J was trimmed by 10 bases and V by 7 bases; bases with no gene match: 18. Germline CDR1 MNHEY, CDR2 SVGAGI. The CDR3 is CASTIGGTAGLGAFF. The CDR3 nucleotides are TGTGCCAGCACCATAGGGGGGACAGCCGGACTCGGAGCTTTCTTT.

The chain links TRBV3-1 (or the pseudogene TRBV3-2) to TRBJ1-1; possible D gene TRBD1, 6 bases. The CDR3 has 15 residues. Germline V gene lookup returns CDR1 LGHDT and CDR2 YNNKEL (reference sequence). The germline V and J ends were trimmed by 1 base and 5 bases, with 14 bases remaining between them. CDR3 DNA: TGTGCCAGCAGCCAAGCTCACAGGGCCTGGACTGAAGCTTTCTTT. The encoded protein is CASSQAHRAWTEAFF.

This clone has more than one count but fewer than ten. The genes are TRBV4-3 and TRBJ1-5; unclear D gene. Germline assignment: CDR1 LGHNA and CDR2 YSLEER. Trimming took 0 bases from V and 3 from J, leaving 9 bases between them. This CDR3 has 15 residues. CDR3 protein: CASSQDRTNNQPQHF. CDR3 DNA sequence: TGCGCCAGCAGCCAAGATCGCACAAACAATCAGCCCCAGCATTTT.

The chain joins TRBV5-1 to TRBJ1-6, with 9 positions matching TRBD1. V lost 6 bases and J lost 7; bases outside the gene matches: 5. The CDR3 consists of 14 residues. The germline gives CDR1 SGHRS, CDR2 YFSETQ. The DNA of the CDR3 is TGCGCCAGCACCTCCGGGACAGGGAATTCACCCCTCCACTTT. Translating gives CASTSGTGNSPLHF.

This chain joins TRBV4-3 and TRBJ1-2, with unresolved D. The ends were cut back, 4 bases at V and 0 bases at J, with 12 bases in the middle. Germline V gene sequence: CDR1 LGHNA, CDR2 YSLEER. The CDR3 contains 15 residues. The CDR3: CASSLGSPANYGYTF. Written as DNA, the CDR3 is TGCGCCAGCAGCCTTGGTTCCCCGGCTAACTATGGCTACACCTTC.

The chain is built from TRBV5-3 and TRBJ2-5; D gene unclear. TRBV5-3 is an open reading frame, and its role is uncertain. V shed 2 bases and J shed 0 bases, with 11 bases lying between them. CDR3 size: 15 residues. CDR3 region: CARSFSLEYQETQYF. The CDR3 nucleotides read TGTGCCAGAAGCTTTTCTCTTGAGTACCAAGAGACCCAGTACTTC.

The chain combines TRBV7-2 with TRBJ2-3; the D gene is possibly TRBD2 (6 bases). Trimming took off 1 base at V and 2 bases at J, with 13 bases between the two ends. CDR1 is SGHTA, CDR2 FQGNSA, per germline. This CDR3 is 16 amino acids long. CDR3 region: CASSLVGGQLTDTQYF. The CDR3 coding sequence is TGTGCCAGCAGCTTAGTAGGAGGGCAGCTCACAGATACGCAGTATTTT.

This clone was picked up a small number of times. The chain employs TRBV5-1 and TRBJ2-1, with 8 positions matching TRBD2. The CDR3 is 15 amino acids. With V trimmed by 4 bases and J by 7 bases, 10 bases remained unmatched. Germline V CDR1 and CDR2: SGHRS, YFSETQ. CDR3 protein: CASSLDGTRMNEQFF. DNA of the CDR3: TGCGCCAGCAGCCTCGACGGGACTAGGATGAATGAGCAGTTCTTC.

The V and J genes are TRBV5-1 and TRBJ1-5; no clear D. Germline CDR1 and CDR2: SGHRS and YFSETQ. Trimming cost V 7 bases and J 3 bases, with 29 bases left between them. The CDR3 runs to 19 residues. In DNA form, the CDR3 reads TGCGCCAGCTGTATTTTGCTGAGGGCCGGGCAGGCGCTCAATCAGCCCCAGCATTTT. It translates to CASCILLRAGQALNQPQHF.

The chain recombines TRBV10-3 with TRBJ2-2, with 9 bases that match TRBD1. Trimming cost V 3 bases and J 4 bases; bases outside gene matches: 6. CDR1 is ENHRY and CDR2 is SYGVKD in the germline V gene. The CDR3 extends over 16 amino acids. The CDR3 DNA reads TGTGCCATCAGTGAACCGGGACAGGGTAGCACCGGGGAGCTGTTTTTT. It translates to CAISEPGQGSTGELFF.

The chain recombines TRBV7-9 with TRBJ1-6, with 7 bases that match TRBD1. The CDR3 runs to 14 residues. The V gene end was trimmed by 6 bases and the J gene end by 5 bases; junction bases not matched to a gene: 4. Germline loops: CDR1 SEHNR, CDR2 FQNEAQ (reference sequence). The CDR3 region has the DNA TGTGCCAGCAGGACCCAGGGGGATAATTCACCCCTCCACTTT. It is translated as CASRTQGDNSPLHF.

V usage is TRBV4-3 and J usage is TRBJ1-5; D not resolved. The CDR3 contains 16 residues. V gave up 4 bases and J gave up 0 bases, with 13 bases separating them. CDR1 is LGHNA, CDR2 YSLEER, per germline. CDR3 DNA: TGCGCCAGCAGCCCAGATCCAGGTTATAGCAATCAGCCCCAGCATTTT. Translating it yields CASSPDPGYSNQPQHF.